This T cell receptor beta chain comes out of a study of T cell repertoires in cytomegalovirus infection. Across the study: CMV epitopes, recently identified HLA-C-restricted and well-studied HLA-B-restricted, were used. From public TCR beta signatures came an indication of both CMV infection and matching HLA type. The study, taken as a whole, reports: Frequencies of public TCR beta families were cumulated, and this identified carriers of CMV plus the relevant HLA. Ex vivo, HLA-C-restricted CMV-specific TCR beta clonotypes prevailed over the rest of the response.

TCRdb re-called the reads with MiXCR, one entry per CDR3 protein. The sample shows a few hundred thousand distinct CDR3 sequences, about 40% of them seen only once. This CDR3 comprises 15 residues. The germline V gene encodes CDR1 SGHVS and CDR2 FQNEAQ. This clonotype was detected only once. Antigen specificity is unknown. This may arise from a read error, as a much more abundant clone is one base away. This chain joins TRBV7-8 and TRBJ1-4; 8 bases are a match to TRBD1. The source of this sequence is a human donor in good health (CMV status not recorded). Some clones in this sample may be carry-over from other donors' samples. Sample: cultured PBMCs, taken from culture after CMV antigen stimulation. CDR3: CAISLRTGPNEKLFF. DNA for the CDR3: TGTGCCATCAGCTTAAGGACAGGGCCTAATGAAAAACTGTTTTTT.